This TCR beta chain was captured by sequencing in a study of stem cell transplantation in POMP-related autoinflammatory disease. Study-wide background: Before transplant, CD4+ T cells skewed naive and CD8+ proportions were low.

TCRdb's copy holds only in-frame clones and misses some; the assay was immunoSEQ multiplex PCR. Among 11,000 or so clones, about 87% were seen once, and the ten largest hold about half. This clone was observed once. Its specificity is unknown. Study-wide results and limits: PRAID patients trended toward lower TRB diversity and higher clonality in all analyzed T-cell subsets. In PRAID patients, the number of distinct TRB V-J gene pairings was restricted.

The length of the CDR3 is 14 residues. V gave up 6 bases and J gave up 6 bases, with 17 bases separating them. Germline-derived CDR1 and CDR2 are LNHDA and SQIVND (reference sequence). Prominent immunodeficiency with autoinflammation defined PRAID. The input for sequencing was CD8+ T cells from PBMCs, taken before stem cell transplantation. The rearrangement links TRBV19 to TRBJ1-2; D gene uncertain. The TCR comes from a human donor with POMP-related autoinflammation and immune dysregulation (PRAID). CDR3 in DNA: TGTGCCAGTAGGTATGCAGGTTTATTAGATGGCTACACCTTC. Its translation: CASRYAGLLDGYTF.